This is a list of T cell receptor beta chains from one sample in a study of blood T cell repertoires in COVID-19. Only in-frame clones appear in the TCRdb table, and some are missing; sequencing was by immunoSEQ multiplex PCR. The data hold about 300,000 clones, with around 90% observed a single time. Sequencing was performed on PBMCs or T cells enriched from blood (not recorded which). The receptor source for this set is a woman under 30 with acute COVID-19. The CDR3 runs from the conserved cysteine through the conserved F or W. Fields, in order: V gene, J gene, D gene, clone size, CDR3 DNA, CDR3 protein. D genes are given only for firm matches. Clone size is given for some rows only: seen once, a few or many times, or a class if the clone is expanded.

V: TRBV27; J: TRBJ2-3; D: NA; size: once; DNA: TGTGCCAGCAGTCCCCCCCGAGAGGGCTCTAGCACAGATACGCAGTATTTT; CDR3: CASSPPREGSSTDTQYF
V: TRBV7-2; J: TRBJ1-2; D: TRBD1; size: NA; DNA: TGTGCCAGCAGCTCCCACCAGACAGGGGGTGGCTACACCTTC; CDR3: CASSSHQTGGGYTF
V: TRBV19; J: TRBJ2-5; D: TRBD1; size: NA; DNA: TGTGCCAGTAGTACCCAGACAGGGGGCTGGGAGACCCAGTACTTC; CDR3: CASSTQTGGWETQYF
V: TRBV28; J: TRBJ2-3; D: NA; size: once; DNA: TGTGCCAGTGGTAGCGCCGGAGATACGCAGTATTTT; CDR3: CASGSAGDTQYF
V: TRBV9; J: TRBJ1-1; D: TRBD1; size: once; DNA: TGTGCCAGCAGCGTAGGACAGGGCCTAAACACTGAAGCTTTCTTT; CDR3: CASSVGQGLNTEAFF
V: TRBV24-1; J: TRBJ1-5; D: NA; size: NA; DNA: TGTGCCACCAGTGATTTACAGTCCTACCAGCCCCAGCATTTT; CDR3: CATSDLQSYQPQHF
V: TRBV11-2; J: TRBJ1-1; D: NA; size: NA; DNA: TGTGCCAGCAGCTTAGTGGGGGGGAACACTGAAGCTTTCTTT; CDR3: CASSLVGGNTEAFF
V: TRBV2; J: TRBJ2-3; D: TRBD2; size: NA; DNA: TGTGCCAGCAGGGGGACTAGCGGGAAGACAGATACGCAGTATTTT; CDR3: CASRGTSGKTDTQYF
V: TRBV2; J: TRBJ2-1; D: TRBD1; size: NA; DNA: TGTGCCAGCAGTTATGGACAGGGGGCCTACAATGAGCAGTTCTTC; CDR3: CASSYGQGAYNEQFF
V: TRBV24-1; J: TRBJ1-1; D: NA; size: NA; DNA: TGTGCCACCAGTGATTTTCGGGGGGTTGAAGCTTTCTTT; CDR3: CATSDFRGVEAFF
V: TRBV27; J: TRBJ2-1; D: TRBD2; size: NA; DNA: TGTGCCAGCAGTTCCCCCCCCGGACTAGCGCCCTTCCCCAATGAGCAGTTCTTC; CDR3: CASSSPPGLAPFPNEQFF
V: TRBV19; J: TRBJ1-2; D: NA; size: NA; DNA: TGTGCCAGTGGGCGGGCCCATGAGACCTTC; CDR3: CASGRAHETF
V: TRBV7-9; J: TRBJ1-5; D: TRBD1; size: NA; DNA: TGTGCCAGCAGCCCAGGACAGGGTGTCGAGCCCCAGCATTTT; CDR3: CASSPGQGVEPQHF
V: TRBV9; J: TRBJ1-1; D: NA; size: NA; DNA: TGTGCCAGCAGCGTGGGGCAGGGCCTGGGAAAGACTGAAGCTTTCTTT; CDR3: CASSVGQGLGKTEAFF
V: TRBV28; J: TRBJ2-1; D: TRBD2; size: NA; DNA: TGTGCCAGCAGGGGACTAGCGGGAGGAAATGAGCAGTTCTTC; CDR3: CASRGLAGGNEQFF
V: TRBV10-2; J: TRBJ1-1; D: NA; size: NA; DNA: TGCGCCAGCCAGGACAATCAGGGAGAAGCTTTCTTT; CDR3: CASQDNQGEAFF
V: TRBV18; J: TRBJ2-2; D: TRBD2; size: NA; DNA: TGTGCCAGCTCACCACCGGGACTAGGGGCCGGGGAGCTGTTTTTT; CDR3: CASSPPGLGAGELFF
V: TRBV4-2; J: TRBJ2-1; D: NA; size: NA; DNA: TGTGCCAGCAGCCCATCCCGGGACAATGAGCAGTTCTTC; CDR3: CASSPSRDNEQFF
V: TRBV27; J: TRBJ2-2; D: NA; size: NA; DNA: TGTGCCAGCAGTAATTTGAGGCTGAACACCGGGGAGCTGTTTTTT; CDR3: CASSNLRLNTGELFF
V: TRBV7-9; J: TRBJ1-1; D: TRBD1; size: NA; DNA: TGTGCCAGCAGCTTAGAGGGACAGACTAGGAACACTGAAGCTTTCTTT; CDR3: CASSLEGQTRNTEAFF
V: TRBV24-1; J: TRBJ2-3; D: TRBD2; size: NA; DNA: TGTGCCACCAGTGATTTGTCGTCTAGCGGAAGCACAGATACGCAGTATTTT; CDR3: CATSDLSSSGSTDTQYF
V: TRBV9; J: TRBJ1-5; D: NA; size: NA; DNA: TGTGCCAGCAGCGTGGAGGGGCGGTCAAATCAGCCCCAGCATTTT; CDR3: CASSVEGRSNQPQHF
V: TRBV6-5; J: TRBJ2-3; D: NA; size: NA; DNA: TGTGCCAGCAGTTACTCCCCGGTAACTAGCACAGATACGCAGTATTTT; CDR3: CASSYSPVTSTDTQYF
V: TRBV19; J: TRBJ1-5; D: NA; size: NA; DNA: TGTGCCAGTAGCAGGGGATTACGCAATCAGCCCCAGCATTTT; CDR3: CASSRGLRNQPQHF
V: TRBV19; J: TRBJ1-2; D: NA; size: few; DNA: TGTGCCAGTAGTATGAGTACAGGTCGTAGCTATGGCTACACCTTC; CDR3: CASSMSTGRSYGYTF
V: TRBV3-1/TRBV3-2; J: TRBJ2-7; D: TRBD1; size: NA; DNA: TGTGCCAGCAGCCAACCAGGGGGCGCGTATGGCGAGCAGTACTTC; CDR3: CASSQPGGAYGEQYF
V: TRBV19; J: TRBJ1-5; D: NA; size: many; DNA: TGTGCCAGCCTAGGTGTTCCCTATAGCAATCAGCCCCAGCATTTT; CDR3: CASLGVPYSNQPQHF
V: TRBV9; J: TRBJ1-2; D: NA; size: NA; DNA: TGTGCCAGCAGCGTAGGTTCAGGGGCCCGGAACTATGGCTACACCTTC; CDR3: CASSVGSGARNYGYTF
V: TRBV19; J: TRBJ2-7; D: TRBD2; size: once; DNA: TGTGCCAGTAGTACCTTGGGACTAGCGGGAGGAGGCAACGAGCAGTACTTC; CDR3: CASSTLGLAGGGNEQYF
V: TRBV7-9; J: TRBJ1-2; D: TRBD1; size: NA; DNA: TGTGCCAGCAGCTCTTTCGGGACAGCTAACTATGGCTACACCTTC; CDR3: CASSSFGTANYGYTF
V: TRBV30; J: TRBJ1-4; D: NA; size: NA; DNA: TGTGCCTGGAGTGGGCGAGCGACTAATGAAAAACTGTTTTTT; CDR3: CAWSGRATNEKLFF
V: TRBV28; J: TRBJ2-7; D: NA; size: once; DNA: TGTGCCAGCAGCCCAGGGCGGAACCCCTACGAGCAGTACTTC; CDR3: CASSPGRNPYEQYF
V: TRBV28; J: TRBJ1-2; D: NA; size: NA; DNA: TGTGCCAGCAGGGAGCCTCCGGGTGGCTACACCTTC; CDR3: CASREPPGGYTF
V: TRBV4-1; J: TRBJ2-4; D: TRBD2; size: NA; DNA: TGCGCCAGCAGCCAAGACCCGGGACTAGCGGTAGCCAAAAACATTCAGTACTTC; CDR3: CASSQDPGLAVAKNIQYF
V: TRBV6-5; J: TRBJ1-5; D: NA; size: many; DNA: TGTGCCAGCAGCCCCCCGGGACAGCCCCAGCATTTT; CDR3: CASSPPGQPQHF
V: TRBV6-6; J: TRBJ2-6; D: NA; size: NA; DNA: TGTGCCAGCAGCATTAGCGAGGACGGGGCCAACGTCCTGACTTTC; CDR3: CASSISEDGANVLTF
V: TRBV29-1; J: TRBJ1-1; D: NA; size: NA; DNA: TGCAGCGTCCTCGGGCAGGGGAACACTGAAGCTTTCTTT; CDR3: CSVLGQGNTEAFF
V: TRBV19; J: TRBJ2-5; D: NA; size: NA; DNA: TGTGCCAGTAGTCGGGGGTACCAAGAGACCCAGTACTTC; CDR3: CASSRGYQETQYF
V: TRBV5-1; J: TRBJ1-1; D: NA; size: NA; DNA: TGCGCCAGCAGCTTGAACACGAACACTGAAGCTTTCTTT; CDR3: CASSLNTNTEAFF
V: TRBV19; J: TRBJ1-3; D: NA; size: NA; DNA: TGTGCCAGTACTCGACTGCTAACCAGCTCTGGAAACACCATATATTTT; CDR3: CASTRLLTSSGNTIYF
V: TRBV5-1; J: TRBJ1-1; D: NA; size: NA; DNA: TGCGCCAGCAGCTTGCGAGGAGTGAACACTGAAGCTTTCTTT; CDR3: CASSLRGVNTEAFF
V: TRBV28; J: TRBJ2-1; D: NA; size: NA; DNA: TGTGCCAGCATACGGGGGAATGAGCAGTTCTTC; CDR3: CASIRGNEQFF
V: TRBV27; J: TRBJ2-1; D: TRBD2; size: NA; DNA: TGTGCCAGTATTCCTCGGGGGGAGACGATGAATGAGCAGTTCTTC; CDR3: CASIPRGETMNEQFF
V: TRBV28; J: TRBJ1-2; D: NA; size: NA; DNA: TGTGCCAGCAGTTTAACAGGACGCAACTATGGCTACACCTTC; CDR3: CASSLTGRNYGYTF
V: TRBV12-5; J: TRBJ2-3; D: TRBD2; size: NA; DNA: TGTGCTAGTGGTTTGACGCCACTAGCGGGAGGCTCGGATACGCAGTATTTT; CDR3: CASGLTPLAGGSDTQYF
V: TRBV29-1; J: TRBJ2-1; D: NA; size: NA; DNA: TGCAGCGTTCCGACTGGAGAGTTTGAGCAGTTCTTC; CDR3: CSVPTGEFEQFF
V: TRBV5-1; J: TRBJ2-7; D: TRBD2; size: NA; DNA: TGCGCCAGCAGCTTGGGTAATAGCGGGAGGACCTACGAGCAGTACTTC; CDR3: CASSLGNSGRTYEQYF
V: TRBV6-2/TRBV6-3; J: TRBJ2-7; D: NA; size: NA; DNA: TGTGCCAGCAGTAATAACGAGCAGTACTTC; CDR3: CASSNNEQYF
V: TRBV29-1; J: TRBJ2-5; D: TRBD2; size: NA; DNA: TGCAGCGTAAGCGGGAAGAAAGAGACCCAGTACTTC; CDR3: CSVSGKKETQYF
V: TRBV2; J: TRBJ2-1; D: TRBD1; size: once; DNA: TGTGCCAGCAGGACAGGGGGCGAGCAGTTCTTC; CDR3: CASRTGGEQFF
V: TRBV6-4; J: TRBJ1-1; D: NA; size: NA; DNA: TGTGCCAGCAGTGACCAGCCGGGATCGCAGGCTTTCTTT; CDR3: CASSDQPGSQAFF
V: TRBV12-2; J: TRBJ1-2; D: NA; size: NA; DNA: TGTGCAAGTCGCTTACAGAGGGAGGGGAGCTATGGCTACACCTTC; CDR3: CASRLQREGSYGYTF